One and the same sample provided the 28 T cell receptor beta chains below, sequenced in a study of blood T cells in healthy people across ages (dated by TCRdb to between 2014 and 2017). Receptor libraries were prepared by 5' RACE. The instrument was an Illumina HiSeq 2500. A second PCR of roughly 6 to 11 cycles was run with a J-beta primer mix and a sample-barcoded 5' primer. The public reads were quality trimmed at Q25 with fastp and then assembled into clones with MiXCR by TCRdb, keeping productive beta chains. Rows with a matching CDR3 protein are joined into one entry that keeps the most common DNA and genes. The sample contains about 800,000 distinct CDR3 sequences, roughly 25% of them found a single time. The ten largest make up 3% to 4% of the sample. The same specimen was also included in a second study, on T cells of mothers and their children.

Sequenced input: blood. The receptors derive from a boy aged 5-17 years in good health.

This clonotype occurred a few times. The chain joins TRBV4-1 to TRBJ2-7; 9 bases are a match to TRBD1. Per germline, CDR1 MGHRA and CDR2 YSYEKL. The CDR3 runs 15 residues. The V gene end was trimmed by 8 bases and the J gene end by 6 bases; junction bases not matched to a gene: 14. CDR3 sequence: CASGPPPGQGTEQYF. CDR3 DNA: TGCGCCAGCGGGCCTCCCCCGGGACAGGGAACCGAGCAGTACTTC.

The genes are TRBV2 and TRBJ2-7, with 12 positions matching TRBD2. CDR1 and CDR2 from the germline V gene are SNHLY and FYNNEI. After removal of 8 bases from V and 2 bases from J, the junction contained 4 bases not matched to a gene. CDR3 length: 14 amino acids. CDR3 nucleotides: TGTGCCAGCCCCGGACTAGCGGGGACCTACGAGCAGTACTTC. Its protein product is CASPGLAGTYEQYF.

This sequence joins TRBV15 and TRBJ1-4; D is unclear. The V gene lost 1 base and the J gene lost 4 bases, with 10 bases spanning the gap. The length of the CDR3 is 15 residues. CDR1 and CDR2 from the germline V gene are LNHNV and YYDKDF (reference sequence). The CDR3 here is CATSRVRRLNEKLFF. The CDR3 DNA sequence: TGTGCCACCAGCAGAGTCCGCCGACTTAATGAAAAACTGTTTTTT.

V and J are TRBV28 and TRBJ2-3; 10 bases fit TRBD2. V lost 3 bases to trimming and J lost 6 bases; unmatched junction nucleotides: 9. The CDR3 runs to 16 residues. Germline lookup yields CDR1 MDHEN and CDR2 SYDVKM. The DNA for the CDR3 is TGTGCCAGCAGTTTCGGGATTCCTAGCGGGAGTGATACGCAGTATTTT. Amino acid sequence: CASSFGIPSGSDTQYF.

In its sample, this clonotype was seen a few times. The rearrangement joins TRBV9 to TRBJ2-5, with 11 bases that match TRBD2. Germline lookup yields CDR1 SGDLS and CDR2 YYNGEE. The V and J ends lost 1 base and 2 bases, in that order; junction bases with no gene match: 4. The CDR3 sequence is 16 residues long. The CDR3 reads CASSVLAGGSQETQYF. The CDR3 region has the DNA TGTGCCAGCAGCGTACTAGCGGGGGGCTCGCAAGAGACCCAGTACTTC. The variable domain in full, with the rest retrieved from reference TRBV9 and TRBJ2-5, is DSGVTQTPKHLITATGQRVTLRCSPRSGDLSVYWYQQSLDQGLQFLIQYYNGEERAKGNILERFSAQQFPDLHSELNLSSLELGDSALYFCASSVLAGGSQETQYFGPGTRLLVL.

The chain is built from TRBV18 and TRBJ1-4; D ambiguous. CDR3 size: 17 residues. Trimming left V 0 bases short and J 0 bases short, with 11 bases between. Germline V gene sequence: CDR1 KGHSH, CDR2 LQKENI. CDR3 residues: CASSPPVGGTTNEKLFF. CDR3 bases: TGTGCCAGCTCACCACCGGTGGGAGGGACAACTAATGAAAAACTGTTTTTT.

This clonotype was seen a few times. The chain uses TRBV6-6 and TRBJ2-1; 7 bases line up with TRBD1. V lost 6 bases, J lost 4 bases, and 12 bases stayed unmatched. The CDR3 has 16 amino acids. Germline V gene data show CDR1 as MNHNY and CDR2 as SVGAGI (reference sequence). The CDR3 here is CASSPGLGGGYNEQFF. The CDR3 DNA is TGTGCCAGCAGCCCCGGGCTAGGGGGCGGGTACAATGAGCAGTTCTTC.

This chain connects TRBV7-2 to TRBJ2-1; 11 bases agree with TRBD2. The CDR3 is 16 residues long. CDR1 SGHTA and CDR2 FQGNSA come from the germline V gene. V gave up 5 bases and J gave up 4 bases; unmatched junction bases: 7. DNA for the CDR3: TGTGCCAGCAGCGCAGCCGGGACTAGCGGATACAATGAGCAGTTCTTC. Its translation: CASSAAGTSGYNEQFF.

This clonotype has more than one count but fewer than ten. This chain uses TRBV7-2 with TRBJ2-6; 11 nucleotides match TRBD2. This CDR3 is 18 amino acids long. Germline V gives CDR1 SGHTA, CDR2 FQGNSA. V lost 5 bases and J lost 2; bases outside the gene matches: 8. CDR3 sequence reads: CASSALTSGATGANVLTF. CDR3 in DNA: TGTGCCAGCAGCGCCTTGACTAGCGGGGCGACTGGGGCCAACGTCCTGACTTTC.

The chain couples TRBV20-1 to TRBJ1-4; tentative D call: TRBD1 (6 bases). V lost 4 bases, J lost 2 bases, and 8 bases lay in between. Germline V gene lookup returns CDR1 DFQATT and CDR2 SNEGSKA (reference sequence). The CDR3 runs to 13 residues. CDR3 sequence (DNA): TGCAGTGCTAACAGGGCCACTAATGAAAAACTGTTTTTT. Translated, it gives CSANRATNEKLFF.

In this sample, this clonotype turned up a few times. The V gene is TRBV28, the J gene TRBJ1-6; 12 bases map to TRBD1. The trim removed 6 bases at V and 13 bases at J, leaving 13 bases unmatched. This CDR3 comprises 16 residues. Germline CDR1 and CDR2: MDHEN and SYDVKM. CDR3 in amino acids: CASSRTGTGGATPLHF. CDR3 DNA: TGTGCCAGCAGCCGGACCGGGACAGGGGGCGCAACGCCCCTCCACTTT. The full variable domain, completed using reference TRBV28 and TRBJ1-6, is DVKVTQSSRYLVKRTGEKVFLECVQDMDHENMFWYRQDPGLGLRLIYFSYDVKMKEKGDIPEGYSVSREKKERFSLILESASTNQTSMYLCASSRTGTGGATPLHFGNGTRLTVT.

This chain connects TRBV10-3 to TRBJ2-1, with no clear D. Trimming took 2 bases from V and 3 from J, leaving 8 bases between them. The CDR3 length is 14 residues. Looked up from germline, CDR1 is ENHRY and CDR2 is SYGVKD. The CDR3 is CAISEATYYNEQFF. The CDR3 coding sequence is TGTGCCATCAGTGAGGCGACTTACTACAATGAGCAGTTCTTC.

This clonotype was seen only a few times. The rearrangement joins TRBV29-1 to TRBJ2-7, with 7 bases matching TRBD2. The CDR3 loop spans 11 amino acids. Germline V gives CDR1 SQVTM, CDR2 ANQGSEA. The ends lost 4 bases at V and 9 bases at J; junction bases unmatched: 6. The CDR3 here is CSVVGTNGQYF. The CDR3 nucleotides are TGCAGCGTTGTGGGGACTAACGGGCAGTACTTC.

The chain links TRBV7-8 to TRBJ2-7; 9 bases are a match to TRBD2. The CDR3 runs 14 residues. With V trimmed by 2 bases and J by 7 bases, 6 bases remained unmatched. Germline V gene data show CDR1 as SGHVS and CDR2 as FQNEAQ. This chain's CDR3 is CASSLTWLAGEQYF. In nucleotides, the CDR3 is TGTGCCAGCAGCTTAACCTGGCTAGCGGGGGAGCAGTACTTC. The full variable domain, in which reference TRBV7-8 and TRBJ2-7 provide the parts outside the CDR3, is GAGVSQSPRYKVAKRGQDVALRCDPISGHVSLFWYQQALGQGPEFLTYFQNEAQLDKSGLPSDRFFAERPEGSVSTLKIQRTQQEDSAVYLCASSLTWLAGEQYFGPGTRLTVT.

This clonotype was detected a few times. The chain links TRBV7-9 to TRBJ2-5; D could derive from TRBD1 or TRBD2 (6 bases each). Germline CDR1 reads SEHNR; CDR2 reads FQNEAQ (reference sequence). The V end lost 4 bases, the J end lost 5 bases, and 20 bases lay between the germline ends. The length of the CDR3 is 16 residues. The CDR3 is CASSSLSGAIRETQYF. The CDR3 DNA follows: TGTGCCAGCAGCTCGCTCTCGGGGGCTATCCGTGAGACCCAGTACTTC.

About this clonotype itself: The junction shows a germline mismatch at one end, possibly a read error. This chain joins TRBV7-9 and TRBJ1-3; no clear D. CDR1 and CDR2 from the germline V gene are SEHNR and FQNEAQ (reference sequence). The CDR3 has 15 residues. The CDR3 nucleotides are TGTGCCAGCAGTTTAGGACTGTTCTCTGGAAACACCATATATTTT. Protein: CASSLGLFSGNTIYF.

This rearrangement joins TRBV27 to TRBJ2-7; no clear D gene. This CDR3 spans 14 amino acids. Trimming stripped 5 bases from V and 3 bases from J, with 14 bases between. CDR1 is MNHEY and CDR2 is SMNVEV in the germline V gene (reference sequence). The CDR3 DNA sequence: TGTGCCAGCAGTCCATTTTCCGCTGGCTACGAGCAGTACTTC. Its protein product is CASSPFSAGYEQYF.

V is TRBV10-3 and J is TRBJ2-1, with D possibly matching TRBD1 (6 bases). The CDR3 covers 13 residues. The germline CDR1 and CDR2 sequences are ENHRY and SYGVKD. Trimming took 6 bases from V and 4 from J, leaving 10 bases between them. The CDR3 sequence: CAIRATGYNEQFF. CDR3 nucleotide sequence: TGTGCCATCAGGGCAACAGGGTACAATGAGCAGTTCTTC.

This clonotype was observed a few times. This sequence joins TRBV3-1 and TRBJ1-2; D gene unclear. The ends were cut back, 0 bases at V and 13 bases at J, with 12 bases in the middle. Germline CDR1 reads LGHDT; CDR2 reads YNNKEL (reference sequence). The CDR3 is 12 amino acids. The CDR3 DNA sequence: TGTGCCAGCAGCCAAGATCGGGCGGGTTGCACCTTC. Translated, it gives CASSQDRAGCTF.

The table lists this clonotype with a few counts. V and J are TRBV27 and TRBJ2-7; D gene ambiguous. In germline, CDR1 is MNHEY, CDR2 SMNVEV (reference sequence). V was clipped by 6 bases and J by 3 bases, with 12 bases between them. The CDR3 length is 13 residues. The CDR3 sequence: CASSLGLYYEQYF. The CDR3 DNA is TGTGCCAGCAGCCTTGGGCTATACTACGAGCAGTACTTC.

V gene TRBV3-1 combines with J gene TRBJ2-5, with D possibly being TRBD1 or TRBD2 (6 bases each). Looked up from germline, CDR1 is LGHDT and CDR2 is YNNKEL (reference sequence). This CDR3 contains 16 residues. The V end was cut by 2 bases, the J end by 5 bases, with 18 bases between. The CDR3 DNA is TGTGCCAGCAGCCAACTGAAACCGGGGGCAGGTGAGACCCAGTACTTC. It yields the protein CASSQLKPGAGETQYF.

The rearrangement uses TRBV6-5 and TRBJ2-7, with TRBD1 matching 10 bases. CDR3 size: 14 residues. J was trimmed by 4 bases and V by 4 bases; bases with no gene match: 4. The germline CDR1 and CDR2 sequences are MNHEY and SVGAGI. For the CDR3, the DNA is TGTGCCAGCAGTTCGGGACAGGGGTTGTACGAGCAGTACTTC. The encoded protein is CASSSGQGLYEQYF.

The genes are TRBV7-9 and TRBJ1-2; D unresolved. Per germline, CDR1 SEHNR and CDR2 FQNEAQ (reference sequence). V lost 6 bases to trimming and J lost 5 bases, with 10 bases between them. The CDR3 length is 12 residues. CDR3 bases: TGTGCCAGCAGTCCATTGTGGTATGGCTACACCTTC. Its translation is CASSPLWYGYTF.

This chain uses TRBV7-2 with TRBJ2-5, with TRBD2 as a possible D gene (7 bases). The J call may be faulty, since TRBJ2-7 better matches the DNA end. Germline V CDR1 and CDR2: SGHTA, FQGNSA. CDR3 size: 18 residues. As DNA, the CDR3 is TGTGCCAGCAGCTTATTCATTTGGGGGGGCGTTCAGCTCAGCGAGCAGTACTTC. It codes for CASSLFIWGGVQLSEQYF.

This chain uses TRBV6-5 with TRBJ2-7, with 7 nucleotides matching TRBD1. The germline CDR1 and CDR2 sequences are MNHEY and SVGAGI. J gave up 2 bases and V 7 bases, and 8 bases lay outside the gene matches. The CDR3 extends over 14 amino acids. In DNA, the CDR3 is TGTGCCAGCACTCGAACAGGGGATACCTACGAGCAGTACTTC. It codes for CASTRTGDTYEQYF.

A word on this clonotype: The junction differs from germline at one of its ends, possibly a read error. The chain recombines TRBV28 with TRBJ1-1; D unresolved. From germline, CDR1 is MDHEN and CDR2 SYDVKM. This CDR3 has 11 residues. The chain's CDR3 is CASSEYTEVFF. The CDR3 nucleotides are TGTGCCAGCTCAGAGTACACTGAAGTTTTCTTT.

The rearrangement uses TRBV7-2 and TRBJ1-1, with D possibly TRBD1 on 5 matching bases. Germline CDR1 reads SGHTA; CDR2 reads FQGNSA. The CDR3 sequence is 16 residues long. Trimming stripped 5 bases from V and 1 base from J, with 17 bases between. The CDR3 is CASSRAGTKQNTEAFF. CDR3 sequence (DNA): TGTGCCAGCAGCCGGGCGGGGACTAAACAGAACACTGAAGCTTTCTTT.

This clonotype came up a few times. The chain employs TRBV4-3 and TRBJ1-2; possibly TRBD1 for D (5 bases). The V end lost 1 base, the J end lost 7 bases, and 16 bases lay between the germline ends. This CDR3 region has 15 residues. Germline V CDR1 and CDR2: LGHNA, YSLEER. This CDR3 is CASSQGTQDSRGYTF. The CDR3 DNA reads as TGCGCCAGCAGCCAAGGCACACAGGATTCCCGTGGCTACACCTTC.